The subject of this entry is one T cell receptor beta chain. Its binding antigen is unknown. It has no much larger one-base neighbor in the sample; base qualities were not kept. TCRbeta CDR3 regions were amplified from genomic DNA by means of the immunoSEQ Assay, a bias-controlled multiplex PCR. Concerning the study's data processing: The number of nucleated cells in each sample was estimated from the amplification of reference gene primers within the assay. To quantify the absolute abundance of each unique TCRbeta CDR3 rearrangement, sequence reads were collapsed and filtered. For each sample, productive Simpson clonality was calculated by taking the square root of Simpson's diversity index across productive rearrangements. Drawn from immuneACCESS, this table holds only the in-frame rearrangements with V and J called that TCRdb kept. Clones are partly lost; checked studies trace under half to an unresolved V gene and leave the rest unexplained. The V and J calls and the clone size are those of that table, but D and trimming were determined from the DNA. For this sample the table gives roughly 220,000 clones, of which approximately 90% were detected only once. Jointly, the top ten make up about 3.5% of the sample.

In the prospective study, participants were about 18 to 95 years old, resided in approximately 25 geographic areas of the United States, and were enrolled through a virtual design. In the prospective study, cohorts were assigned on the basis of participant-reported clinical history obtained from a screening survey and a study questionnaire. Mobile phlebotomists in the prospective study collected whole blood, serum and a nasopharyngeal or oropharyngeal swab from every participant. Participants in the prospective study had the option to provide additional blood draws and questionnaires over a roughly two-month period. Blood samples from the prospective study were shipped frozen or at room temperature prior to DNA extraction. This entry belongs to a study of blood T cell repertoires in COVID-19 (dated by TCRdb to about 2020). Context from the whole study: Samples from collaborators originated in the United States, Italy and Spain and spanned both the acute and convalescent phases of COVID-19. The material from the prospective study consisted of cDNA or gDNA derived from T cells, B-cell-depleted T cells, or PBMCs. Deeply sampled blood TCRbeta repertoires from subjects exposed to, actively infected with, or recovered from COVID-19 were included in the dataset. The repertoires were made available in a free public database intended to serve as a resource for research on the immune response to SARS-CoV-2. Samples came from the ongoing ImmuneRACE study (first 160 participants) plus 1,254 subjects from 6 global collaborators. A de-identified subject ID, COVID-19 status, age in years and sex were almost always included in the sample metadata. Where available, HLA class I and class II types were obtained from metadata supplied by the sample provider rather than from assay-based typing. What the work shows at the level of the full study, not this receptor alone: How much clinical and demographic metadata was included differed by source and by participant, and the metadata was provided uncurated.

CDR1 and CDR2 were assigned from the germline V gene as SGHVS and FNYEAQ. V has 5 bases trimmed and J has 0 bases trimmed; junction bases matching no gene number 12. The cysteine opens and the phenylalanine closes a CDR3 of 17 amino acids. The sequence is cut down to CDR3 DNA, 51 bases in frame from base 1. Recombination connected TRBV7-6 to TRBJ2-7; TRBD1 aligns with 8 central bases. The receptor's source is a woman under 30 in a cohort exposed to, infected with or recovered from COVID-19 (not recorded which). The sample taken for sequencing was PBMCs or T cells enriched from blood (not recorded which). The DNA sequence reads TGTGCCAGCAGCGGAGGCAATAGGCAGGGGGCCTCCTACGAGCAGTACTTC. Translated, this gives CASSGGNRQGASYEQYF.